Here is one TCR beta chain with its context. Its recognized antigen is unknown. These data originate in a study of cytomegalovirus exposure and HLA in healthy donors (dated by TCRdb to 2016 to 2017). Regarding the research as a whole: In an earlier analysis of 587 of the donors, 276 Gb of sequence data and 117 million unique TCR beta sequences from 150 million to 200 million T cells were reported. An early release covering over 500 HLA-typed donors comprised about 310 gigabases of sequencing data and approximately 80 million unique TCR sequences. Of the 300 to 500 genotyped donors, roughly 76% were placed in the genetic ancestry cluster associated with self-reported Caucasian donors. The study was designed to test whether signatures of past pathogen exposure could be identified by cataloging public T cell receptors. Using immunosequencing, the study profiled T cell repertoires from around 670 subjects and related those repertoires to cytomegalovirus serostatus. Besides the first cohort of approximately 670 subjects, a separate validation cohort made up of 120 different subjects was used. To predict cytomegalovirus infection status, the study combined high-throughput TCR immunosequencing, statistical association of individual TCRs with disease status, and machine learning. To study patterns of TCR occurrence, a later analysis re-analyzed previously published TCR beta repertoires from hundreds of donors and added high-resolution HLA genotyping. Rather than using new phenotypic data, the later analysis identified candidate immune exposures from TCR beta sequences and from how often those sequences occurred across donors. To decide whether each TCR beta V gene segment behaved as functional or pseudogenic, an earlier analysis of some 580 of the donors relied on high-throughput TCR beta sequencing. Alongside the repertoire data, information on donor age, sex, ethnicity and CMV serostatus was compiled. In a later genetic analysis, genome-wide SNP genotypes for 398 of the 666 donors were used, and that subset was treated as a discovery cohort. All discovery cohort repertoires had been generated using a single sequencing platform. Both class I and class II loci were covered by HLA typing, at four-digit resolution. Typing coverage differed by locus: A, B, C, DRB1 and DQB1 were typed in about 629-640 donors, DQA1 in around 500, DPA1 in 606, and DPB1 in 450 to 480. About five DR-DQ haplotypes were treated as single units for association and clustering because of strong linkage in the cohort. Among some 410 genotyped donors of the cohort, an average of approximately 240,000 unique TCR beta nucleotide sequences was sequenced per donor, of which 15% to 20% were non-productive. Study-level results and caveats: The cohort was sequenced for TCR beta chains only, and without alpha or paired-chain data the features that could be detected were limited. Because counts were too low, some 16 rarely observed V segments, including chromosome 9 orphons, were excluded from the earlier analysis of 500 to 700 of the donors. A later genetic analysis associated a missense DCLRE1C variant with V-gene and J-gene trimming of TCR beta chains, and an independent cohort replicated the association. Broadly in line with IMGT annotations, most TCR beta V segments showed up in productive rearrangements about 87% or about 30% of the time in an earlier analysis of 450 to 750 of the donors. Compared with the approximately 700-donor mean, donors in an Asian-associated ancestry cluster had fewer N-insertions in productive TCRs, according to a later genetic analysis. The only immune exposure information available for the cohort was CMV serostatus. When HLA alleles, especially DR and DQ, strongly co-occurred, attributing TCR associations to individual alleles was difficult. In both the original and validation cohorts, the classifier was reported to diagnose cytomegalovirus status with high specificity and sensitivity. In a later analysis, most CMV-associated TCR beta chains were found to appear HLA-restricted, with HLA associations seemingly driven largely by CMV exposure. A later analysis associated about 18,000 TCR beta sequences with specific HLA alleles at a false discovery rate of 0.05. HLA typing was unavailable for some donors at each locus, so association tests used only the typed subset. The authors suggested that the approach could potentially be generalized to other disease states and immunological phenotypes. A later analysis found that TCR association rates varied across HLA loci, with DRB1 alleles showing the most associated TCRs and HLA-C alleles the fewest. A further reported finding was that TCR beta sequences accurately predicted the HLA-A and HLA-B alleles for most subjects in the first cohort. The study listed 150 to 200 TCR beta chains as associated with cytomegalovirus. Most TCR sequences were seen in very few donors, while some public TCRs were found in many individuals. A later analysis reported that several top co-occurrence clusters appeared linked to parvovirus B19, influenza, CMV and Epstein-Barr virus. Some IMGT-functional V segments, including TRBV6-2 and TRBV6-3, could not be distinguished by the 87-base-pair reads and were therefore excluded. Presence/absence analyses assumed roughly uniform sequencing depth across donors, an assumption that may not hold. A group of highly shared sequence variants was considered likely to be a technical artifact of the sequencing pipeline. Correlated functional status among segregating V segments might be attributable to linkage disequilibrium, but an unknown experimental factor could not be ruled out. Three of the identified cytomegalovirus-associated TCR beta chains were confirmed in vitro to be specific for cytomegalovirus antigens. In a later analysis, HLA-associated TCR beta chains were found to be more clonally expanded and to have lower generation probabilities than equally common non-associated chains.

Compared with germline, V lacks 6 bases and J lacks 8 bases; bases without a gene match: 10. Measured from the cysteine to the phenylalanine, the CDR3 is 14 residues long. The CDR3 DNA has 42 bases and is translated from base 1. The germline V gene (reference sequence) yields SGHKS for CDR1 and YYEKEE for CDR2. Libraries were constructed by the immunoSEQ multiplex PCR assay. For the multiplex PCR, a mixture combining 60 forward primers for TCR Vbeta segments and 13 reverse primers for TCR Jbeta segments was used. A multiplex PCR assay on genomic DNA amplified the CDR3 region of rearranged TCR beta genes. The amplified TCR beta libraries were sequenced on the Illumina HiSeq System as 87-base-pair reads. On the authors' methods: Across the 666 repertoires, a later analysis counted roughly 77 million unique TCR beta chains, 9.5 million to 12 million of which were shared by at least two donors. A nearest-neighbor algorithm error-corrected the raw reads and collapsed the reads into unique sequences, merging closely related sequences to remove PCR and sequencing errors. V, D and J gene segments were assigned by aligning CDR3 sequences to IMGT reference sequences. For a sequence to be retained, at least a six-nucleotide match to both a V gene segment and a J gene segment was required. Rearrangements were called productive when the CDR3 lacked stop codons and stayed in frame with V and J; all others were non-productive. Following IMGT convention, CDR3 was defined as the stretch from the second conserved V-encoded cysteine to the conserved J-encoded phenylalanine. The earlier analysis of 500 to 750 of the donors excluded any sequence lacking an unambiguous match to a single V gene segment. An earlier analysis of 450 to 650 of the donors called V segments functional above 56.7% productive rearrangements and segregating when the between-donor standard deviation exceeded 5%. A statistical classification framework was built for diagnosing cytomegalovirus status from the catalog of TCR beta chain sequences. A later analysis assigned V and J genes by comparing TCR nucleotide sequences with IMGT/GENE-DB human TR gene sequences. In a later analysis, CDR3 sequences and most-parsimonious VDJ recombination scenarios were assigned using the TCRdist pipeline. A later analysis defined each TCR beta chain by its CDR3 amino acid sequence plus V-gene family, and excluded reads lacking a unique V-gene family. As a way to deal with suspected cross-contamination and a sequencing artifact, a later analysis dropped approximately 570 nucleotide sequences that were highly shared and had low generation probability. For each public chain, a later analysis derived a clonal expansion index from normalized ranks of inferred template counts within each repertoire. A later analysis computed generation probabilities with a VDJ recombination model fitted to out-of-frame rearrangements, and checked the results against IGoR. In a later analysis, TCR-TCR, TCR-HLA and TCR-CMV co-occurrence was scored with hypergeometric tests, and a repertoire-size bias correction was applied to TCR pairs. False discovery rates were estimated in a later analysis by permuting HLA or CMV assignments 20 times. In a later analysis, co-occurring TCRs were grouped using DBSCAN, with TCRdist sequence similarity added in when clustering inside HLA-allele-positive subsets. For co-occurrence clustering, repertoires with fewer than 30,000 or more than 120,000 public chains were excluded, along with 5 or 6 repertoires with anomalous nucleotide sharing. TCRdb provides this immuneACCESS table in a form limited to in-frame rearrangements. Some clones are lacking; in checked studies, under half of them reflect an unresolved V gene, and why the rest are absent is not known. The DNA gave D and trimming, while V, J and clone size come from that table. The sample's records list 53,000 or so clones. The ten biggest clones cover around 12% of the sample.

The cohort comprised more than 550 healthy bone marrow donors. At the time of sampling, all cohort members were nominally healthy, though unrecorded immune exposures were likely present. The donor was CMV seropositive and was included in the group of 300 or so seropositive cohort members. Every donor gave a peripheral blood sample, and the peripheral blood mononuclear cells from that sample were used for TCR beta sequencing. The Qiagen DNeasy Blood Extraction Kit was used to extract genomic DNA from the blood cell samples. This TCR was sampled from a man in his late teens or twenties in good health and CMV-seropositive. Sequenced input: PBMCs. Recombination connected TRBV5-5 to TRBJ1-1; TRBD1 matches 10 bases in the middle. This receptor has the CDR3 CASTGQGVLIEAFF. The nucleotide sequence is TGTGCCAGCACCGGACAGGGGGTGCTAATCGAAGCTTTCTTT.